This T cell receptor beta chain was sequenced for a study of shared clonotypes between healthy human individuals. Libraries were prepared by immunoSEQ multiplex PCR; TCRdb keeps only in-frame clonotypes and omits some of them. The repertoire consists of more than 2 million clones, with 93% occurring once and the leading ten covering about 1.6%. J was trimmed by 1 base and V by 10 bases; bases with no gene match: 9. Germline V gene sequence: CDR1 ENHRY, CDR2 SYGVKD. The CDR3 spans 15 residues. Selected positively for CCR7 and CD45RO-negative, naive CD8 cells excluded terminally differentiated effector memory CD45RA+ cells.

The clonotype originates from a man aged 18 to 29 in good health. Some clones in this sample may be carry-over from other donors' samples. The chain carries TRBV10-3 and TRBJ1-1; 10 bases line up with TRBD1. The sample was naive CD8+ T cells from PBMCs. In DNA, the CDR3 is TGTGCCACTTCCGGGACAGGGGCCGGGAACACTGAAGCTTTCTTT. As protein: CATSGTGAGNTEAFF.